Listed here are 32 T cell receptor beta chains from one sample, sequenced in a study of cytomegalovirus exposure and HLA in healthy donors. Both 60 Vbeta primers and 13 Jbeta primers went into the PCR. TCRdb's table, derived via immunoSEQ multiplex PCR, lists solely in-frame clones and lacks some. The top ten hold less than 1% of the sample, which has approximately 160,000 clones, approximately 78% seen once. Specimen: PBMCs. These receptor sequences come from a girl aged 2 to 9 in good health and CMV-seropositive.

V and J are TRBV6-5 and TRBJ2-3, with D maybe TRBD2 (6 bases). The CDR3 consists of 14 residues. CDR1 is MNHEY and CDR2 is SVGAGI in the germline V gene. Deletions cut 2 bases from V and 7 bases from J, with 13 bases between. The CDR3 coding sequence is TGTGCCAGCAGTTACGCGGAGGGAGCGTATACGCAGTATTTT. Its translation: CASSYAEGAYTQYF.

This rearrangement joins TRBV7-8 to TRBJ2-5; 8 nucleotides agree with TRBD2. This CDR3 comprises 15 residues. The V gene's germline CDR1 is SGHVS and CDR2 FQNEAQ. V was pared by 1 base and J by 5 bases, with 6 bases of the junction left unmatched. CDR3 amino acids: CASSLGSGRTETQYF. For the CDR3, the DNA is TGTGCCAGCAGCTTAGGGAGCGGGAGAACGGAGACCCAGTACTTC. The whole variable domain, remainder taken from reference TRBV7-8 and TRBJ2-5, is GAGVSQSPRYKVAKRGQDVALRCDPISGHVSLFWYQQALGQGPEFLTYFQNEAQLDKSGLPSDRFFAERPEGSVSTLKIQRTQQEDSAVYLCASSLGSGRTETQYFGPGTRLLVL.

The gene calls are TRBV27 and TRBJ2-4; the match to TRBD1 covers 8 bases. This CDR3 contains 17 residues. V was clipped by 5 bases and J by 0 bases; unmatched bases: 9. Germline V gene sequence: CDR1 MNHEY, CDR2 SMNVEV (reference sequence). CDR3 loop: CASSPSYRGRAKNIQYF. Here the CDR3 DNA reads TGTGCCAGCAGTCCGAGTTACAGGGGGAGAGCCAAAAACATTCAGTACTTC.

The chain is built from TRBV29-1 and TRBJ1-2; D remains ambiguous. Trimming shortened V by 4 bases and J by 3 bases, and 12 bases separated the two germline ends. Per the germline V gene, CDR1 is SQVTM and CDR2 is ANQGSEA. This CDR3 comprises 13 residues. The CDR3 protein is CSVAPGLDYGYTF. DNA for the CDR3: TGCAGCGTTGCCCCAGGTTTAGACTATGGCTACACCTTC.

The rearrangement uses TRBV15 and TRBJ2-3; a possible D gene is TRBD2 (6 bases). V was trimmed by 4 bases and J by 4 bases, leaving 15 bases between them. The CDR3 has 15 amino acids. Per the germline V gene, CDR1 is LNHNV and CDR2 is YYDKDF (reference sequence). CDR3: CATSTRTTPSDTQYF. For the CDR3, the DNA is TGTGCCACCAGCACGAGGACTACGCCATCAGATACGCAGTATTTT.

The chain recombines TRBV5-6 with TRBJ2-7, with D possibly matching TRBD1 (5 bases). Looked up from germline, CDR1 is SGHDT and CDR2 is YYEEEE. The V and J ends lost 4 bases and 0 bases respectively, with 14 bases between them. The CDR3 runs 15 residues. CDR3 DNA: TGTGCCAGCAGCCGACGCAGGACATTCTCCTACGAGCAGTACTTC. Its translation is CASSRRRTFSYEQYF.

This sequence joins TRBV7-9 and TRBJ2-5; D is perhaps TRBD2 (5 bases). Trimming pared 5 bases from V and 2 bases from J, leaving 9 bases between. There are 13 residues in the CDR3. Germline CDR1 SEHNR, CDR2 FQNEAQ (reference sequence). CDR3 residues: CASSLLEQETQYF. CDR3 DNA: TGTGCCAGCAGCCTACTAGAGCAAGAGACCCAGTACTTC.

This clone was seen a handful of times. The junction does not match germline at one end; this may be a read error. The V call is TRBV30, the J call TRBJ1-3; 9 nucleotides line up with TRBD1. CDR3 length: 13 amino acids. Germline V gene sequence: CDR1 GTSNPN, CDR2 SVGIG (reference sequence). The CDR3 DNA follows: TGCCCAATACACAGGGGGCTTGGAAACACCATATATTTT. Protein product: CPIHRGLGNTIYF.

The genes are TRBV4-1 and TRBJ2-5; tentatively, D is TRBD1 (6 bases). Germline V gene sequence: CDR1 MGHRA, CDR2 YSYEKL. V was shortened by 2 bases and J by 2 bases, with 15 bases between the two germline ends. This CDR3 region has 16 residues. CDR3 sequence: CASSQRGSQLQETQYF. As DNA, the CDR3 is TGCGCCAGCAGCCAAAGGGGGTCGCAGTTGCAAGAGACCCAGTACTTC.

This chain uses TRBV2 with TRBJ1-2; TRBD1 is a possible D gene (6 bases). V shed 6 bases and J shed 10 bases, with 12 bases lying between them. Germline assignment: CDR1 SNHLY and CDR2 FYNNEI. CDR3 length equals 11 residues. The CDR3 bases are TGTGCCAGCAGCGGACAGAGGGACTACACCTTC. Translation: CASSGQRDYTF.

The rearrangement uses TRBV18 and TRBJ2-5; unclear D gene. There are 14 residues in the CDR3. Germline assignment: CDR1 KGHSH and CDR2 LQKENI. The ends were cut back, 5 bases at V and 2 bases at J, with 12 bases in the middle. The CDR3: CASSVFTEQETQYF. CDR3 coding DNA: TGTGCCAGCTCAGTCTTTACAGAGCAAGAGACCCAGTACTTC.

This sequence joins TRBV29-1 and TRBJ2-7, with D possibly matching TRBD2 (5 bases). Trimming removed 8 bases from V and 0 bases from J, with 20 bases in between. The length of the CDR3 is 15 residues. Germline CDR1 and CDR2: SQVTM and ANQGSEA. CDR3 DNA: TGCAGCTATTTTCCGGGGTCTTCCATCTCCTACGAGCAGTACTTC. It encodes CSYFPGSSISYEQYF.

The rearrangement uses TRBV19 and TRBJ1-2; TRBD1 matches at 10 bases. The germline CDR1 and CDR2 sequences are LNHDA and SQIVND (reference sequence). J was trimmed by 4 bases and V by 7 bases; bases with no gene match: 6. The CDR3 consists of 14 residues. CDR3 DNA: TGTGCCAGTACGGACAGGGGGATCAGCTATGGCTACACCTTC. Its protein is CASTDRGISYGYTF.

The chain links TRBV5-5 to TRBJ2-3; unclear D gene. Trimming pared 0 bases from V and 6 bases from J, leaving 8 bases between. CDR3 length: 13 residues. The germline CDR1 and CDR2 sequences are SGHKS and YYEKEE (reference sequence). This chain's CDR3 is CASSLGEVDTQYF. The CDR3 DNA is TGTGCCAGCAGCTTGGGAGAGGTGGATACGCAGTATTTT.

As DNA, the CDR3 is TGTGCCAGCAGCTTAGGGCGTAGGGACAGCCGTGAAAAACTGTTTTTT. It codes for CASSLGRRDSREKLFF. V usage is TRBV7-9 and J usage is TRBJ1-4, with 7 bases aligning to TRBD1. Germline CDR1 SEHNR, CDR2 FQNEAQ (reference sequence). Trimming at V came to 1 base and at J to 7 bases, leaving 9 bases not matched to a gene. The CDR3 covers 16 residues.

The chain joins TRBV5-1 to TRBJ2-1, with 13 bases fitting TRBD2. This CDR3 is 15 amino acids long. CDR1 SGHRS and CDR2 YFSETQ come from the germline V gene. With V trimmed by 3 bases and J by 4 bases, 1 base remained unmatched. CDR3: CASSSLAGGYNEQFF. The CDR3 bases are TGCGCCAGCAGCTCACTAGCGGGAGGGTACAATGAGCAGTTCTTC.

This rearrangement joins TRBV29-1 to TRBJ2-7; a possible D gene is TRBD1 (5 bases). In germline, CDR1 is SQVTM, CDR2 ANQGSEA. The CDR3 covers 15 residues. Trimming pared 6 bases from V and 5 bases from J, leaving 23 bases between. CDR3 DNA sequence: TGCAGCGTGGACACCGGGCAGGCCCCCAGACACGAGCAGTACTTC. Translation: CSVDTGQAPRHEQYF.

This rearrangement joins TRBV29-1 to TRBJ1-5; TRBD1 aligns across 7 bases. J gave up 9 bases and V 7 bases, and 9 bases lay outside the gene matches. Per germline, CDR1 SQVTM and CDR2 ANQGSEA. The CDR3 totals 12 residues. This chain's CDR3 is CSAGQDVGPQHF. The CDR3 DNA reads TGCAGCGCCGGACAGGACGTTGGGCCCCAGCATTTT.

The chain couples TRBV7-9 to TRBJ2-1, with TRBD2 matching over 7 bases. CDR3 length: 17 amino acids. V shed 1 base and J 5 bases; nucleotides not matched to a gene: 11. Germline-derived CDR1 and CDR2 are SEHNR and FQNEAQ (reference sequence). The CDR3 here is CASSLGTLAEVHNEQFF. CDR3 DNA sequence: TGTGCCAGCAGCTTAGGAACGCTAGCGGAGGTTCACAATGAGCAGTTCTTC.

As concerns this clone: One end of the junction varies from germline; a read error may be responsible. The chain links TRBV7-7 to TRBJ2-5; 9 bases match TRBD1. This CDR3 spans 15 amino acids. CDR1 is SSHAT, CDR2 FNYEAQ, per germline (reference sequence). CDR3 nucleotides: TGTGCTAGCAGCTCCGGGACAGGGACTTTGGAGACCCAGTACTTC. Residues: CASSSGTGTLETQYF.

In this sample, this clone turned up a few times. The V call is TRBV5-4, the J call TRBJ2-7; 7 bases fit TRBD2. J gave up 5 bases and V 2 bases, and 7 bases lay outside the gene matches. The V gene's germline CDR1 is SGHNT and CDR2 YYREEE (reference sequence). The CDR3 contains 14 residues. CDR3 sequence reads: CASSLAGPWDEQYF. The CDR3, as DNA: TGTGCCAGCAGCTTAGCGGGACCGTGGGACGAGCAGTACTTC.

The chain uses TRBV6-5 and TRBJ2-2; D is uncertain. Trimming removed 4 bases at V and 3 bases at J, with 9 bases between. Germline V lookup: CDR1 MNHEY, CDR2 SVGAGI. The CDR3 length is 14 residues. The CDR3 loop reads CASSFISDTGELFF. The CDR3 DNA reads TGTGCCAGCAGTTTCATCAGCGACACCGGGGAGCTGTTTTTT.

The V gene is TRBV20-1, the J gene TRBJ2-3; D uncertain. The CDR3 is made up of 10 amino acids. Germline V gene data show CDR1 as DFQATT and CDR2 as SNEGSKA (reference sequence). The ends were cut back, 4 bases at V and 3 bases at J, with 2 bases in the middle. This CDR3 reads CSATTDTQYF. The CDR3 nucleotides are TGCAGTGCTACTACAGATACGCAGTATTTT.

This clone appeared a few times. The chain joins TRBV4-1 to TRBJ2-7, with unresolved D. The CDR3 extends over 13 amino acids. Trimming removed 4 bases at V and 1 base at J, with 8 bases between. Germline V gene data show CDR1 as MGHRA and CDR2 as YSYEKL. In DNA, the CDR3 is TGCGCCAGCAGCCCCTCCAGATCCTACGAGCAGTACTTC. Its translation: CASSPSRSYEQYF.

V gene TRBV4-1 combines with J gene TRBJ2-2; D ambiguous. Germline loops: CDR1 MGHRA, CDR2 YSYEKL. CDR3 size: 15 residues. V shed 2 bases and J shed 1 base, with 8 bases lying between them. CDR3 amino acids: CASSQLHRNTGELFF. For the CDR3, the DNA is TGCGCCAGCAGCCAATTACACAGGAACACCGGGGAGCTGTTTTTT.

Here the CDR3 DNA reads TGTGCCTGCTGGTCCGGGACTAGCGGCAATGAGCAGTTCTTC. Translating gives CACWSGTSGNEQFF. The V and J genes are TRBV30 and TRBJ2-1; 11 bases fit TRBD2. Trimming at V came to 6 bases and at J to 6 bases, leaving 7 bases not matched to a gene. The germline V gene has CDR1 GTSNPN and CDR2 SVGIG (reference sequence). The CDR3 is 14 residues long. Supplemented by reference TRBV30 and TRBJ2-1, the full variable domain reads SQTIHQWPATLVQPVGSPLSLECTVEGTSNPNLYWYRQAAGRGLQLLFYSVGIGQISSEVPQNLSASRPQDRQFILSSKKLLLSDSGFYLCACWSGTSGNEQFFGPGTRLTVL.

This chain links TRBV5-1 with TRBJ1-1; possibly TRBD1 for D (5 bases). V lost 0 bases, J lost 10 bases, and 16 bases lay in between. The CDR3 extends over 14 amino acids. In germline, CDR1 is SGHRS, CDR2 YFSETQ. The DNA for the CDR3 is TGCGCCAGCAGCTTGGAAAGGGGCTCGGTATCAGCTTTCTTT. Protein sequence: CASSLERGSVSAFF.

The genes are TRBV5-1 and TRBJ1-1; D is ambiguous. Trimming took off 2 bases at V and 4 bases at J, with 12 bases between the two ends. The CDR3 runs to 14 residues. Germline V gene data show CDR1 as SGHRS and CDR2 as YFSETQ. The chain's CDR3 is CASSLSRDLTEAFF. The CDR3 DNA reads TGCGCCAGCAGCTTAAGCCGGGATCTCACTGAAGCTTTCTTT.

J is TRBJ2-7 and V is TRBV9; D is perhaps TRBD1 (6 bases). The V end was cut by 1 base, the J end by 2 bases, with 10 bases between. There are 14 residues in the CDR3. Germline CDR1 is SGDLS and CDR2 is YYNGEE. The CDR3 sequence: CASSVTGNTYEQYF. The CDR3 DNA sequence: TGTGCCAGCAGCGTAACAGGGAATACCTACGAGCAGTACTTC.

In DNA, the CDR3 is TGTGCCAGCCGTCCCGGCGGTAATGAGCAGTTCTTC. Protein product: CASRPGGNEQFF. The chain uses TRBV6-6 and TRBJ2-1, with D unresolved. This CDR3 is 12 amino acids long. Trimming left V 8 bases short and J 7 bases short, with 12 bases between. Germline CDR1 and CDR2: MNHNY and SVGAGI (reference sequence).

The chain combines TRBV7-2 with TRBJ2-7; D is unclear. The CDR3 contains 17 residues. CDR1 and CDR2 from the germline V gene are SGHTA and FQGNSA. V dropped 2 bases and J dropped 0 bases, with 17 bases sitting between them. For the CDR3, the DNA is TGTGCCAGCAGCTTACTATCTTCCGAACCGGGCTCCTACGAGCAGTACTTC. It specifies CASSLLSSEPGSYEQYF.

The V gene is TRBV7-8, the J gene TRBJ1-3; 10 nucleotides align to TRBD1. CDR1 and CDR2 (germline): SGHVS, FQNEAQ. Trimming removed 4 bases from V and 4 bases from J; junction bases left unmatched: 16. This CDR3 region has 19 residues. CDR3 in DNA: TGTGCCAGCAGCTCCCGAGGTACGGGACAGGGGCTTCGCGGAAACACCATATATTTT. It encodes CASSSRGTGQGLRGNTIYF.